This paragraph covers one TCR beta chain sequence. No antigen is known for it. The data derive from a study of shared clonotypes between healthy human individuals. Findings of the study overall: A small donor pool kept down the genetic and exposure-history diversity that was represented.

The protocol was immunoSEQ multiplex PCR, while the TCRdb copy is restricted to in-frame clones and leaves out a portion. The table has 600,000 to 800,000 clones, around 77% seen once. This CDR3 comprises 17 residues. The germline CDR1 and CDR2 sequences are SEHNR and FQNEAQ (reference sequence). V lost 2 bases and J 6 bases, leaving 19 bases between the germline ends. This chain uses TRBV7-9 with TRBJ2-2; D possibly uses TRBD1 or TRBD2 (6 bases each). This sequence was found in a woman younger than 45 in good health. The source material was memory CD4+ T cells sorted from blood. Subset of the sample: CD45RA-negative fraction. For the CDR3, the DNA is TGTGCCAGCAGCTTAAATAAGGGGGGCCTACCCCCCGGGGAGCTGTTTTTT. Its translation: CASSLNKGGLPPGELFF.